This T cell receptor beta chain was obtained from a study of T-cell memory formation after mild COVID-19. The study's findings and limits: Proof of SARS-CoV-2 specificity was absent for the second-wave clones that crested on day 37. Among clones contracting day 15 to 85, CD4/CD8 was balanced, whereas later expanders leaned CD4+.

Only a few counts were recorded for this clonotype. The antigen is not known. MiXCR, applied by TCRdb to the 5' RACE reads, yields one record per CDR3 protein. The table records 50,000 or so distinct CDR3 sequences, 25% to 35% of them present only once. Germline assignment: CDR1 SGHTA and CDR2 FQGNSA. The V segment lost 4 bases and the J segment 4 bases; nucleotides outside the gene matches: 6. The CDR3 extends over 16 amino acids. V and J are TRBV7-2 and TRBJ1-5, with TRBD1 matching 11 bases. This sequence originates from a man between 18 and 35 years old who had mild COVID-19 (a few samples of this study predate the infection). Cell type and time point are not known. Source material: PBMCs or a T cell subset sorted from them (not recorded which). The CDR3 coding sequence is TGTGCCAGCAGCTCACTGGGACAGGGGGTTAATCAGCCCCAGCATTTT. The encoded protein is CASSSLGQGVNQPQHF. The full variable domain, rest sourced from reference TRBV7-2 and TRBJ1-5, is GAGVSQSPSNKVTEKGKDVELRCDPISGHTALYWYRQSLGQGLEFLIYFQGNSAPDKSGLPSDRFSAERTGGSVSTLTIQRTQQEDSAVYLCASSSLGQGVNQPQHFGDGTRLSIL.